The 9 T cell receptor beta chains given below trace back to one sample, sequenced in a study of CD8+CD57+ T cells in acquired aplastic anemia (dated by TCRdb to 2017 to 2018). This sample was sequenced with an Illumina HiSeq 2000. TCR beta VDJ combination and CDR3 sequence profiling used genomic DNA as the template. Clones were called with MiXCR by TCRdb after fastp trimmed the public reads at Q25, and only in-frame beta chains were retained. Each CDR3 protein appears once, grouped with its most common genes and DNA. The sample table holds about 81,000 distinct CDR3 sequences, of which over 35% were seen once. The ten largest clonotypes hold approximately 70% of the sample. Sequenced: sorted CD4+, CD8+, or CD8+CD57+ T cells (not recorded which) from PBMCs. The receptor source for this set is a human donor in good health, serving as a control.

At least ten counts were recorded for this clonotype. The genes are TRBV24-1 and TRBJ1-2; D unresolved. The CDR3 totals 13 residues. Trimming removed 4 bases at V and 4 bases at J, with 9 bases between. Germline loops: CDR1 KGHDR, CDR2 SFDVKD. As DNA, the CDR3 is TGTGCCACCAGTGACCTGGACGGCTATGGCTACACCTTC. Translating it yields CATSDLDGYGYTF.

The V call is TRBV24-1, the J call TRBJ2-1; TRBD1 agrees at 7 bases. CDR1 is KGHDR, CDR2 SFDVKD, per germline. The CDR3 extends over 14 amino acids. The trim removed 4 bases at V and 9 bases at J, leaving 8 bases unmatched. Written as DNA, the CDR3 is TGTGCCACCAGTGACCAAGCGACAGGGCTTGAGCAGTTCTTC. This gives the protein CATSDQATGLEQFF.

This clonotype was recorded many times. J is TRBJ2-3 and V is TRBV19, with D possibly TRBD2 on 6 matching bases. V dropped 1 base and J dropped 0 bases, with 8 bases sitting between them. The CDR3 is 15 amino acids. CDR1 is LNHDA and CDR2 is SQIVND in the germline V gene (reference sequence). The CDR3 here is CASSIAGVSTDTQYF. The CDR3 DNA is TGTGCCAGTAGTATAGCGGGGGTAAGCACAGATACGCAGTATTTT. Looking up the rest from reference TRBV19 and TRBJ2-3 gives the full variable domain: DGGITQSPKYLFRKEGQNVTLSCEQNLNHDAMYWYRQDPGQGLRLIYYSQIVNDFQKGDIAEGYSVSREKKESFPLTVTSAQKNPTAFYLCASSIAGVSTDTQYFGPGTRLTVL.

As for this clonotype: At one end the junction does not follow the germline gene, possibly because of a read error. The gene calls are TRBV2 and TRBJ2-7; no clear D gene. The CDR3 loop spans 13 amino acids. CDR1 and CDR2 (germline): SNHLY, FYNNEI. CDR3 loop: CASSVGWAYEQYF. In DNA form, the CDR3 reads TGCGCCAGCAGTGTTGGGTGGGCCTACGAGCAGTACTTC.

The rearrangement links TRBV2 to TRBJ2-5, with a weak D call TRBD2 (6 bases). V lost 6 bases and J 3 bases, leaving 11 bases between the germline ends. Germline V CDR1 and CDR2: SNHLY, FYNNEI. This CDR3 is 13 amino acids long. The CDR3 sequence is CASRGGLKETQYF. The CDR3 DNA reads TGTGCCAGCAGGGGAGGACTTAAAGAGACCCAGTACTTC.

The chain couples TRBV27 to TRBJ1-2; maybe TRBD1 (5 bases). V lost 6 bases and J lost 7, with 15 bases in between. The CDR3 is made up of 13 amino acids. CDR1 is MNHEY, CDR2 SMNVEV, per germline (reference sequence). This CDR3 reads CASSLGLGVGYTF. The CDR3, as DNA: TGTGCCAGCAGCCTGGGGTTAGGGGTTGGCTACACCTTC.

Ten or more counts support this clonotype. The chain is built from TRBV12-3 or TRBV12-4 and TRBJ2-1; tentative D call: TRBD2 (5 bases). Between the trimmed V and J ends, which lost 2 bases and 9 bases, there was a span of 8 bases. The CDR3 loop spans 12 amino acids. The CDR3 nucleotides are TGTGCCAGCAGTTTAATGGGAGTTGAGCAGTTCTTC. This gives the protein CASSLMGVEQFF.

J is TRBJ2-1 and V is TRBV20-1; 11 nucleotides align to TRBD2. Losses at the gene ends were 3 bases for V and 6 bases for J; bases not matched to a gene: 4. CDR1 DFQATT and CDR2 SNEGSKA come from the germline V gene (reference sequence). The CDR3 extends over 14 amino acids. CDR3 protein: CSASASGGLNEQFF. In DNA form, the CDR3 reads TGCAGTGCTAGCGCTAGCGGGGGGCTCAATGAGCAGTTCTTC.

On this clonotype: The missing conserved phenylalanine or tryptophan at the end of this CDR3 makes a read error likely. The DNA is omitted, as the CDR3 cannot be located on it reliably, and the CDR3 follows TCRdb's listing. The chain carries TRBV12-3 or TRBV12-4 and TRBJ2-1; TRBD1 is the table's D call, not checked against the DNA. The CDR3 comprises 9 residues, both ends counted. CDR3 region: CASSRDRTG.